A selection of T cell receptor beta chains follows, all from one sample in a study of shared clonotypes between healthy human individuals. The method was immunoSEQ multiplex PCR; TCRdb's version includes in-frame clones alone and lacks a portion of them. The sample has about 470,000 clones; 70% to 80% are singletons. The source material was PBMCs. These receptors were obtained from a woman in her thirties or forties in good health. Some clones in this sample may be carry-over from other donors' samples. CDR3s include the opening cysteine and the closing phenylalanine or tryptophan. Fields, in order: V gene, clone size, D gene, J gene, CDR3 DNA, CDR3 protein. D genes are given only for firm matches. The size field is filled for only some rows; it gives once, few, many or a size class.

>TRBV18|few|TRBD2|TRBJ2-7
TGTGCCAGCTCACCTTGGCTAGCGGGAGAAGGCGAGCAGTACTTC
CASSPWLAGEGEQYF
>TRBV6-5|-|-|TRBJ2-5
TGTGCCAGCCGGGACGTATCTCAAGAGACCCAGTACTTC
CASRDVSQETQYF
>TRBV4-3|-|-|TRBJ2-2
TGCGCCAGCAGCCAAGCCGAGAGACCCACCGGGGAGCTGTTTTTT
CASSQAERPTGELFF
>TRBV7-2|few|-|TRBJ2-1
TGTGCCAGCAGCCGAAGAGGTTTCTCGAGCTCCTACAATGAGCAGTTCTTC
CASSRRGFSSSYNEQFF
>TRBV2|few|TRBD1|TRBJ1-2
TGTGCCAGCAGTGAAGCAAGGACAGGCTATGGCTACACCTTC
CASSEARTGYGYTF
>TRBV5-1|-|-|TRBJ2-7
TGCGCCAGCAGCTTGGTTGACTTCGACTACGAGCAGTACTTC
CASSLVDFDYEQYF
>TRBV28|-|-|TRBJ2-3
TGTGCCAGCAGTTTTCGGACCCCCAGCACAGATACGCAGTATTTT
CASSFRTPSTDTQYF
>TRBV27|-|-|TRBJ2-5
TGTGCCAGCTCCGGGACTCCCAGGGGCACCCAGTACTTC
CASSGTPRGTQYF
>TRBV5-1|-|TRBD2|TRBJ2-1
TGCGCCAGCAGCTTGGGGACTAGCGGGAGAGTCCACAATGAGCAGTTCTTC
CASSLGTSGRVHNEQFF
>TRBV29-1|few|TRBD1|TRBJ1-2
TGCAGCACCCAGGGGGACGGCTATGGCTACACCTTC
CSTQGDGYGYTF
>TRBV5-5|once|-|TRBJ2-7
TGTGCCAGCAGCCGGGGCTCCTACGAGCAGTACTTC
CASSRGSYEQYF
>TRBV6-6|-|-|TRBJ2-2
TGTGCCAGCAGTTACGGGGGTTTAGCCGGGGAGCTGTTTTTT
CASSYGGLAGELFF
>TRBV19|-|TRBD1|TRBJ2-1
TGTGCCAGTAGTCTGGGGACAGGGGGGGATGAGCAGTTCTTC
CASSLGTGGDEQFF
>TRBV25-1|-|-|TRBJ2-1
TGTGCCAGCAGTGACCGGGACACTTCCTACAATGAGCAGTTCTTC
CASSDRDTSYNEQFF
>TRBV30|few|-|TRBJ2-7
TGTGCCTGGAGTGAAGGCCTTCAGGGCCCCTACGAGCAGTACTTC
CAWSEGLQGPYEQYF
>TRBV27|-|TRBD1|TRBJ1-5
TGTGCCAGCAGTCAACGACAGGGGAGGGATCAGCCCCAGCATTTT
CASSQRQGRDQPQHF
>TRBV28|-|TRBD2|TRBJ2-7
TGTGCCAGCAGTTTTTTAGCGGGAGGGCCGGACGAGCAGTACTTC
CASSFLAGGPDEQYF
>TRBV27|-|TRBD1|TRBJ1-3
TGTGCCAGCAGTTCGGACAGGGACTCTGGAAACACCATATATTTT
CASSSDRDSGNTIYF
>TRBV4-3|-|-|TRBJ2-7
TGCGCCAGCAGTCCCGGGGCAGCCTACGAGCAGTACTTC
CASSPGAAYEQYF
>TRBV5-1|-|TRBD1|TRBJ1-2
TGCGCCAGCAGCTCGGGGACAGTGGATGGCTACACCTTC
CASSSGTVDGYTF
>TRBV2|-|-|TRBJ2-5
TGTGCCAGCAGTGATTTGAGCCAGGGGACCCAGTACTTC
CASSDLSQGTQYF
>TRBV10-3|few|-|TRBJ1-2
TGTGCCATGAGGTCTTCGGGATTCTGGGATGGCTACACCTTC
CAMRSSGFWDGYTF
>TRBV7-7|few|-|TRBJ2-2
TGTGCCAGCAGCTTAGCTCTAGCCGGTGCCGGGGAGCTGTTTTTT
CASSLALAGAGELFF
>TRBV9|-|-|TRBJ1-3
TGTGCCAGCAGCACCACAGACTCTGGAAACACCATATATTTT
CASSTTDSGNTIYF
>TRBV6-4|-|TRBD2|TRBJ2-2
TGTGCCAGCAGTTCCTCTAGCGGGAGTACCGGGGAGCTGTTTTTT
CASSSSSGSTGELFF
>TRBV7-2|-|TRBD1|TRBJ2-7
TGTGCCAGCAGATCTGACAGGGCGAGCTCCTACGAGCAGTACTTC
CASRSDRASSYEQYF
>TRBV15|-|TRBD2|TRBJ2-1
TGTGCCACCAGCAGAGATTTTAGCGGGGCAAATGAGCAGTTCTTC
CATSRDFSGANEQFF
>TRBV5-1|-|TRBD2|TRBJ2-7
TGCGCCAGCAGCAGGGATAGCGGGAGGGAAGGCGAGCAGTACTTC
CASSRDSGREGEQYF
>TRBV5-6|few|-|TRBJ2-5
TGTGCCAGCAGCTTGGCCGGCGGGGAGACCCAGTACTTC
CASSLAGGETQYF
>TRBV21-1|-|-|TRBJ2-1
TGTGCCAGCAGCTTTCAACCGGGAGGTCCCTACAATGAGCAGTTCTTC
CASSFQPGGPYNEQFF
>TRBV29-1|few|-|TRBJ2-7
TGCAGCGTTGCAGAGACCCTAGTCGAGCAGTACTTC
CSVAETLVEQYF
>TRBV5-6|-|-|TRBJ2-5
TGTGCCAGCAGCTTGGGGAGGGGCCCCCAAGAGACCCAGTACTTC
CASSLGRGPQETQYF
>TRBV15|many|TRBD1|TRBJ2-2
TGTGCCACGGAGACAGGGGCCTCGAACACCGGGGAGCTGTTTTTT
CATETGASNTGELFF
>TRBV28|many|-|TRBJ2-7
TGTGCCAGCAGCCAGGGTGCTAGCGTCGTATACGAGCAGTACTTC
CASSQGASVVYEQYF
>TRBV5-1|-|TRBD1|TRBJ1-3
TGCGCCAGCAGCTTGGCCGGGCAGGGGGCAGGAAACACCATATATTTT
CASSLAGQGAGNTIYF
>TRBV18|-|-|TRBJ2-5
TGTGCCAGCTCGTCCGGGACACCCCAAGAGACCCAGTACTTC
CASSSGTPQETQYF